What follows are 17 T cell receptor beta chains derived from one specimen sequenced in a study of beta chain features in type 1 diabetes. Expressed TCRB transcripts got sequenced, as all isolated RNA was reverse transcribed. The method was immunoSEQ multiplex PCR; TCRdb's version includes in-frame clones alone and lacks a portion of them. This sample carries 120,000 to 150,000 clones, less than 9% of them seen once, and the ten largest clones take around 1.5%. The material sequenced was central memory CD4+ T cells from blood. The source is a woman aged 25-40 years in good health.

The chain couples TRBV28 to TRBJ1-2, with 8 positions matching TRBD1. The length of the CDR3 is 14 residues. Germline CDR1 is MDHEN and CDR2 is SYDVKM. V was pared by 5 bases and J by 0 bases, with 2 bases of the junction left unmatched. The CDR3 DNA sequence: TGTGCCAGCAGTGTACAGGGGGCTAACTATGGCTACACCTTC. It specifies CASSVQGANYGYTF.

The gene calls are TRBV28 and TRBJ1-2; 8 nucleotides match TRBD1. CDR3 length: 14 residues. V dropped 5 bases and J dropped 10; count of bases not matched to a gene: 12. Germline-derived CDR1 and CDR2 are MDHEN and SYDVKM. In DNA, the CDR3 is TGTGCCAGCAGTATGACAGGGGCCGGTCGGAACTACACCTTC. The encoded protein is CASSMTGAGRNYTF.

This clone was observed a handful of times. This specimen includes other DNA sequences encoding the same CDR3. Here the CDR3 DNA reads TGTGCCAGCTCACCCGGGACAGATACGCAGTATTTT. Translating gives CASSPGTDTQYF. This sequence joins TRBV18 and TRBJ2-3; no clear D gene. The germline V and J ends were trimmed by 3 bases and 3 bases, with 4 bases remaining between them. The CDR3 totals 12 residues. Germline lookup yields CDR1 KGHSH and CDR2 LQKENI.

This clone was seen more than once but under ten times. V is TRBV4-1 and J is TRBJ1-2; a possible D gene is TRBD1 (6 bases). CDR3 size: 15 residues. Germline-derived CDR1 and CDR2 are MGHRA and YSYEKL. The ends were cut back, 2 bases at V and 4 bases at J, with 14 bases in the middle. CDR3 nucleotide sequence: TGCGCCAGCAGCCAACTTCAGGGGTCTCCCTATGGCTACACCTTC. It specifies CASSQLQGSPYGYTF.

This clone was observed at least ten times. This chain connects TRBV29-1 to TRBJ2-7; TRBD1 aligns across 8 bases. Germline CDR1 SQVTM, CDR2 ANQGSEA. The CDR3 has 14 residues. The ends lost 8 bases at V and 7 bases at J; junction bases unmatched: 16. CDR3 protein: CSFSSGQVWSEQYF. The CDR3 DNA reads as TGCAGCTTCAGTTCGGGACAGGTCTGGTCGGAGCAGTACTTC.

V is TRBV5-4 and J is TRBJ1-1; 11 positions agree with TRBD1. This CDR3 region has 14 residues. Germline V CDR1 and CDR2: SGHNT, YYREEE (reference sequence). V lost 4 bases and J lost 7; bases outside the gene matches: 6. CDR3 sequence (DNA): TGTGCCAGCAGCCCGGACAGGGGGCGAGGTGAAGCTTTCTTT. Its protein product is CASSPDRGRGEAFF.

This clone has ten or more counts. This rearrangement joins TRBV2 to TRBJ2-1; 10 nucleotides agree with TRBD2. CDR3 length: 14 residues. J lost 8 bases, V lost 6 bases, and 7 bases had no gene match. CDR1 and CDR2 (germline): SNHLY, FYNNEI. In nucleotides, the CDR3 is TGTGCCAGCAGGCCTAGCGGGAGCCGGGATGAGCAGTTCTTC. It specifies CASRPSGSRDEQFF.

This clone was seen only a few times. The V and J genes are TRBV4-3 and TRBJ1-2, with 8 bases matching TRBD1. Germline V gene data show CDR1 as LGHNA and CDR2 as YSLEER. The CDR3 totals 15 residues. The junction had 5 bases not matched to a gene; V was cut back by 1 base and J by 4 bases. CDR3 protein: CASSQVPGGTYGYTF. CDR3 coding DNA: TGCGCCAGCAGCCAAGTTCCAGGGGGCACCTATGGCTACACCTTC.

The chain uses TRBV7-3 and TRBJ2-2; no clear D. The CDR3 is 13 amino acids. Germline V CDR1 and CDR2: SGHTA, FQGTGA. V lost 4 bases, J lost 1 base, and 4 bases lay in between. This chain's CDR3 is CASSYRNTGELFF. As DNA, the CDR3 is TGTGCCAGCAGCTACAGGAACACCGGGGAGCTGTTTTTT.

The genes are TRBV5-6 and TRBJ2-1; D remains ambiguous. The CDR3 spans 16 residues. The germline gives CDR1 SGHDT, CDR2 YYEEEE. V was trimmed by 4 bases and J by 4 bases, leaving 18 bases between them. DNA of the CDR3: TGTGCCAGCAGCCCCGGAGTTTCGAACCCGTACAATGAGCAGTTCTTC. Protein product: CASSPGVSNPYNEQFF.

The chain has TRBV6-6 and TRBJ2-5, with TRBD1 matching 8 bases. The V segment lost 7 bases and the J segment 5 bases; nucleotides outside the gene matches: 15. The CDR3 contains 16 residues. Germline V gene data show CDR1 as MNHNY and CDR2 as SVGAGI (reference sequence). The CDR3 sequence is CASNGGQGSSSETQYF. The CDR3 nucleotides are TGTGCCAGCAACGGCGGACAGGGATCTTCATCGGAGACCCAGTACTTC.

This clone was counted once. The genes are TRBV27 and TRBJ2-7, with 8 bases identical to TRBD1. Germline V CDR1 and CDR2: MNHEY, SMNVEV (reference sequence). This CDR3 has 13 amino acids. The V gene end was trimmed by 8 bases and the J gene end by 1 base; junction bases not matched to a gene: 4. The CDR3 is CASGTGPSYEQYF. Written as DNA, the CDR3 is TGTGCCAGCGGGACAGGACCGTCCTACGAGCAGTACTTC.

This rearrangement joins TRBV9 to TRBJ2-1; D is perhaps TRBD1 (7 bases). Trimming took 0 bases from V and 5 from J, leaving 12 bases between them. The CDR3 spans 15 residues. Germline values: CDR1 SGDLS, CDR2 YYNGEE. CDR3 amino acids: CASSVGGGGHNEQFF. The CDR3 nucleotides are TGTGCCAGCAGCGTAGGTGGAGGGGGCCACAATGAGCAGTTCTTC.

The chain couples TRBV11-2 to TRBJ1-4; D ambiguous. Germline CDR1 is SGHAT and CDR2 is FQNNGV. Trimming took 4 bases from V and 0 from J, leaving 12 bases between them. This CDR3 has 16 amino acids. The CDR3 loop reads CASSSSGGATNEKLFF. The CDR3 coding sequence is TGTGCCAGCAGCTCCTCAGGAGGCGCAACTAATGAAAAACTGTTTTTT.

The chain recombines TRBV6-6 with TRBJ1-5; TRBD1 matches 7 bases. V was clipped by 6 bases and J by 7 bases; unmatched bases: 9. The germline CDR1 and CDR2 sequences are MNHNY and SVGAGI (reference sequence). The CDR3 extends over 14 amino acids. In DNA form, the CDR3 reads TGTGCCAGCAGCCCGACAGGGTCCGAACAGCCCCAGCATTTT. Protein product: CASSPTGSEQPQHF.

This clone came up many times. The CDR3 loop is CASGVRVVAGELFF. CDR3 in DNA: TGTGCCAGTGGGGTCAGGGTTGTAGCCGGGGAGCTGTTTTTT. This chain joins TRBV19 and TRBJ2-2; D might be TRBD1 (5 bases). The CDR3 is 14 amino acids. Per germline, CDR1 LNHDA and CDR2 SQIVND (reference sequence). V lost 8 bases and J 6 bases, leaving 16 bases between the germline ends.

In this sample, this clone turned up many times. The J gene is TRBJ1-4, the V gene TRBV7-9, with a weak D call TRBD1 (6 bases). Trimming removed 5 bases from V and 0 bases from J, with 7 bases in between. This CDR3 region has 14 residues. CDR1 is SEHNR and CDR2 is FQNEAQ in the germline V gene (reference sequence). The CDR3 nucleotides read TGTGCCAGCAGCCGGGACACAACTAATGAAAAACTGTTTTTT. Its protein is CASSRDTTNEKLFF.